What follows describes a single T cell receptor beta chain. This CDR3 spans 16 amino acids. Germline trimming cut 5 bases from V and 6 bases from J; bases unmatched to any gene: 13. Germline V gives CDR1 LNHDA, CDR2 SQIVND (reference sequence). This record comes from a study of blood T cell repertoires in COVID-19. Study summary: T cells, B-cell-depleted T cells, or PBMCs provided the cDNA or gDNA that served as material.

Original data processing: Counts of nucleated cells, estimated from reference gene primer amplification, were obtained. The table came from immunoSEQ multiplex PCR; TCRdb's copy has only in-frame clones and leaves some out. The V and J calls and clone size are taken from that table; D and trimming were inferred from the DNA. In the table there are about 20,000 clones, 80% to 95% of which are singletons. Sequencing used peripheral blood. The TCR was taken from a man in his sixties or seventies with active COVID-19. The chain is built from TRBV19 and TRBJ2-3; TRBD2 matches at 8 bases. Written as DNA, the CDR3 is TGTGCCAGTAGTGCACAGCGGGAGCCCCTAGGGGATACGCAGTATTTT. This encodes CASSAQREPLGDTQYF.